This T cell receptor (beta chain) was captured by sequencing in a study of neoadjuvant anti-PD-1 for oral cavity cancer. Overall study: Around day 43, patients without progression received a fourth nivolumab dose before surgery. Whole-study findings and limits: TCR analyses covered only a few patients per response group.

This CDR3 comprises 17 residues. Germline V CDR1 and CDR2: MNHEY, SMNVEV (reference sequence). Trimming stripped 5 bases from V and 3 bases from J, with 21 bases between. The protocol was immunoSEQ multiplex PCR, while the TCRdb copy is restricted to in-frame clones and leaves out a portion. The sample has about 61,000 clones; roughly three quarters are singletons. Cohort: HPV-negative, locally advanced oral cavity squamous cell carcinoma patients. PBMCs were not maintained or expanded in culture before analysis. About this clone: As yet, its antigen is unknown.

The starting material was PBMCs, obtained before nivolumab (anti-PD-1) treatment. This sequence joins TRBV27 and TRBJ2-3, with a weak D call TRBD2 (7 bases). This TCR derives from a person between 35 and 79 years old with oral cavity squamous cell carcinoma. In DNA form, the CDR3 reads TGTGCCAGCAGTCCCCCCTTTTGGGGAGGGGGGACAGATACGCAGTATTTT. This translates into CASSPPFWGGGTDTQYF.